What follows are 7 T cell receptor beta chains derived from one specimen sequenced in a study of T-cell reconstitution after alpha-beta-depleted transplantation in children. Preparation of the TCRbeta library was carried out with unique molecular identifiers. TCRdb analysed the PCR reads with MiXCR anew, one entry per CDR3 protein. The sample holds a few hundred thousand distinct CDR3 sequences; roughly an eighth are singletons and the top ten take roughly 5.4%. This specimen consisted of PBMCs from the stem cell graft donor, obtained from the stem cell graft. These receptors were taken from a human donor who donated a stem cell graft to a child with combined immunodeficiency.

The V and J genes are TRBV4-2 and TRBJ2-3, with 11 nucleotides matching TRBD2. With 0 bases clipped from V and 2 bases from J, the junction kept 13 bases outside the gene matches. CDR1 is LGHNA and CDR2 is YNFKEQ in the germline V gene. This CDR3 has 20 residues. The CDR3 sequence is CASSQESRSSGGPFTDTQYF. The CDR3 DNA reads TGTGCCAGCAGCCAAGAAAGTCGGTCTAGCGGGGGGCCTTTCACAGATACGCAGTATTTT.

This clonotype was seen at least ten times. J is TRBJ1-5 and V is TRBV4-3; no reliable D call. CDR1 is LGHNA, CDR2 YSLEER, per germline. The CDR3 extends over 14 amino acids. V was clipped by 3 bases and J by 0 bases, with 6 bases between them. CDR3 nucleotides: TGCGCCAGCAGCCATGCCCCTAGCAATCAGCCCCAGCATTTT. It translates to CASSHAPSNQPQHF.

A few counts support this clonotype. V usage is TRBV6-1 and J usage is TRBJ1-2, with D possibly matching TRBD1 (5 bases). V lost 1 base and J lost 4, with 10 bases in between. This CDR3 comprises 14 residues. CDR1 and CDR2 (germline): MNHNS, SASEGT. In DNA, the CDR3 is TGTGCCAGCAGTGAAGAGGGACGGGCCTATGGCTACACCTTC. This translates into CASSEEGRAYGYTF.

This clonotype has at least ten counts. This chain links TRBV20-1 with TRBJ2-5, with a tentative D call TRBD2 (5 bases). Between the trimmed V and J ends, which lost 2 bases and 2 bases, there was a span of 15 bases. Per the germline V gene, CDR1 is DFQATT and CDR2 is SNEGSKA (reference sequence). The CDR3 covers 15 residues. The chain's CDR3 is CSARLRGRLQETQYF. The CDR3 nucleotides read TGCAGTGCTAGACTCCGAGGGCGGCTGCAAGAGACCCAGTACTTC.

V is TRBV18 and J is TRBJ2-5, with 7 bases lining up with TRBD1. Trimming cost V 2 bases and J 1 base; bases outside gene matches: 4. In germline, CDR1 is KGHSH, CDR2 LQKENI. The CDR3 contains 15 residues. The CDR3 DNA reads TGTGCCAGCTCACCAGAACAGGGGCCCCAAGAGACCCAGTACTTC. Amino acid sequence: CASSPEQGPQETQYF. The variable domain in full, with the rest retrieved from reference TRBV18 and TRBJ2-5, is NAGVMQNPRHLVRRRGQEARLRCSPMKGHSHVYWYRQLPEEGLKFMVYLQKENIIDESGMPKERFSAEFPKEGPSILRIQQVVRGDSAAYFCASSPEQGPQETQYFGPGTRLLVL.

There are a few counts of this clonotype. The chain employs TRBV29-1 and TRBJ2-3; D unresolved. This CDR3 has 17 residues. V lost 4 bases and J lost 3, with 23 bases in between. Germline CDR1 SQVTM, CDR2 ANQGSEA. CDR3 nucleotides: TGCAGCGTTGGGGGAAGGGAAAGGGCCTCTAGTACAGATACGCAGTATTTT. Its protein product is CSVGGRERASSTDTQYF.

The chain is built from TRBV6-2 or TRBV6-3 and TRBJ2-2, with 8 bases that match TRBD2. The CDR3 is 17 amino acids. V shed 8 bases, J shed 3 bases, and the junction held 14 bases outside the gene matches. Germline lookup yields CDR1 MNHEY and CDR2 SVGEGT. CDR3 amino acids: CASRPRPIAGHTGELFF. CDR3 nucleotides: TGTGCCAGCCGCCCGCGGCCTATAGCGGGACACACCGGGGAGCTGTTTTTT.